Given below is one T cell receptor beta chain in context. The data were obtained in a study of blood T cell repertoires in COVID-19. At the level of the study: COVID-19 samples, acute and convalescent, were from the United States, Italy and Spain. Sources were T cells, B-cell-depleted T cells, or PBMCs; the material itself was cDNA or gDNA.

CDR1 and CDR2 from the germline V gene are LGHNA and YNFKEQ. The CDR3 runs 17 residues. Trimming cost V 3 bases and J 2 bases; bases outside gene matches: 10. Source study methods: Amplification of reference gene primers was used by the study to estimate nucleated cell counts. Generated by immunoSEQ multiplex PCR, the TCRdb table keeps only in-frame clones and is missing some. That table gives V, J and clone size, and the DNA gave D and trimming. The sample gives about 160,000 clones, 75% to 90% of which show up once; 2.2% is in the top ten. This clonotype was sampled from a man between 65 and 80 years old with acute or convalescent COVID-19. The chain has TRBV4-2 and TRBJ2-3, with 8 bases that match TRBD2. The sequenced sample consisted of peripheral blood. As DNA, the CDR3 is TGTGCCAGCAGCCATTGGGGGAGGCGGGGGGACACAGATACGCAGTATTTT. It specifies CASSHWGRRGDTDTQYF.